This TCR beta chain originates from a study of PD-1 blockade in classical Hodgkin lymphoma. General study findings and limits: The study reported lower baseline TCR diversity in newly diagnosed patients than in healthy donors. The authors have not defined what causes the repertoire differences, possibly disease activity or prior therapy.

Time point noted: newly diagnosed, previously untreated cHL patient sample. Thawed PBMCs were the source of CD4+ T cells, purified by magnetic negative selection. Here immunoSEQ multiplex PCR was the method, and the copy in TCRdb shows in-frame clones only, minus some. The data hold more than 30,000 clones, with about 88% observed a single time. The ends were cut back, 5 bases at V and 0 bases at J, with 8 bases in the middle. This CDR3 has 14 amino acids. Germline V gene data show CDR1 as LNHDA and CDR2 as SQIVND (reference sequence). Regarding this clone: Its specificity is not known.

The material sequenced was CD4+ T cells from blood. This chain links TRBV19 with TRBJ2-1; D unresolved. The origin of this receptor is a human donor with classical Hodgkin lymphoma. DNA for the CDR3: TGTGCCAGTAGTCCAACAAGCTCCTACAATGAGCAGTTCTTC. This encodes CASSPTSSYNEQFF.